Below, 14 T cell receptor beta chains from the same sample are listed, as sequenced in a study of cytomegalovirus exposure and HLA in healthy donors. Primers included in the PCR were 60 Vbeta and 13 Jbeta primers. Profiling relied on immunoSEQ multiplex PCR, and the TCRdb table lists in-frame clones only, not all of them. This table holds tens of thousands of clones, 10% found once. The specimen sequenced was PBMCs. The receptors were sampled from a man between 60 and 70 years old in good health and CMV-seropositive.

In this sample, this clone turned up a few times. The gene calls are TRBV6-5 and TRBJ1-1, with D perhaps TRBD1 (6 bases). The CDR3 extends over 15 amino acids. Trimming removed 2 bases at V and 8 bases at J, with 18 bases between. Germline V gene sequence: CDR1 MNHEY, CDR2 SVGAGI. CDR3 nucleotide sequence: TGTGCCAGCAGTTACATAACAGGGATCGAGGGAGAAGCTTTCTTT. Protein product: CASSYITGIEGEAFF.

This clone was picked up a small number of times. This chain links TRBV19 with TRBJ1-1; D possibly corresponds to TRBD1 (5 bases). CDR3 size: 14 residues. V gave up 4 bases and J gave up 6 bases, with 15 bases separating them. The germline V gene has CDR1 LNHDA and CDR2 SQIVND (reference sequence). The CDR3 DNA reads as TGTGCCAGTAGTACCTCCGGGGGTGGGGCTGAAGCTTTCTTT. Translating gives CASSTSGGGAEAFF.

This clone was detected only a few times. The CDR3 sequence: CASSLTAYGYTF. For the CDR3, the DNA is TGTGCCAGCAGCTTGACAGCCTATGGCTACACCTTC. The V and J genes are TRBV13 and TRBJ1-2, with D possibly matching TRBD1 (5 bases). CDR1 is PRHDT and CDR2 is FYEKMQ in the germline V gene (reference sequence). V lost 3 bases to trimming and J lost 4 bases, with 6 bases between them. This CDR3 region has 12 residues.

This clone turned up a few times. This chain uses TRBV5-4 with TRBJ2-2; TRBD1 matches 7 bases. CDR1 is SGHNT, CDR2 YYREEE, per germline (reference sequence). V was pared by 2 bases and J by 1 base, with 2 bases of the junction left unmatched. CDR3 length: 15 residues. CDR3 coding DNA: TGTGCCAGCAGCTTTTGGGACAGGAACACCGGGGAGCTGTTTTTT. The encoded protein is CASSFWDRNTGELFF. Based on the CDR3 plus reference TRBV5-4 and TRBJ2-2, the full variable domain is ETGVTQSPTHLIKTRGQQVTLRCSSQSGHNTVSWYQQALGQGPQFIFQYYREEENGRGNFPPRFSGLQFPNYSSELNVNALELDDSALYLCASSFWDRNTGELFFGEGSRLTVL.

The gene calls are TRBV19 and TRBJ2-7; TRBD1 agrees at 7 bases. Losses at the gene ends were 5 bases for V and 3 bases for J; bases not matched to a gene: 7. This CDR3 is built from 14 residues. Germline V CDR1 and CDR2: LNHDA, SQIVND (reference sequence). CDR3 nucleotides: TGTGCCAGTAGTCCGACAGGGTTTGGCTACGAGCAGTACTTC. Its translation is CASSPTGFGYEQYF.

CDR3 sequence: CASSSSDGGWDYGYTF. CDR3 nucleotide sequence: TGCGCCAGCAGCTCGTCCGATGGGGGCTGGGACTATGGCTACACCTTC. The J gene is TRBJ1-2, the V gene TRBV5-1; maybe TRBD1 (6 bases). Trimming removed 3 bases at V and 3 bases at J, with 18 bases between. This CDR3 comprises 16 residues. Germline CDR1 and CDR2: SGHRS and YFSETQ. Filled out from reference TRBV5-1 and TRBJ1-2, the complete variable domain reads KAGVTQTPRYLIKTRGQQVTLSCSPISGHRSVSWYQQTPGQGLQFLFEYFSETQRNKGNFPGRFSGRQFSNSRSEMNVSTLELGDSALYLCASSSSDGGWDYGYTFGSGTRLTVV.

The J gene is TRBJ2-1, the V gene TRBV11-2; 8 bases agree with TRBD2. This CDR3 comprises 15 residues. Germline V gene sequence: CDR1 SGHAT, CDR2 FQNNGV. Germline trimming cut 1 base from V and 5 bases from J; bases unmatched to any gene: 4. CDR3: CASSLAGGYHNEQFF. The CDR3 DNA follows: TGTGCCAGCAGCTTAGCGGGAGGGTACCACAATGAGCAGTTCTTC.

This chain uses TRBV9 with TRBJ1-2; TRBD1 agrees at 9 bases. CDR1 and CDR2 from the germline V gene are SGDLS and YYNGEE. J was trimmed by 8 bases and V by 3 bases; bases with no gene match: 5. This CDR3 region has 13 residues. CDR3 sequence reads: CASSGDRVGGYTF. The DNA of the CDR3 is TGTGCCAGCAGCGGGGACAGGGTAGGAGGCTACACCTTC. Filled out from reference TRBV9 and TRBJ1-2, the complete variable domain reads DSGVTQTPKHLITATGQRVTLRCSPRSGDLSVYWYQQSLDQGLQFLIQYYNGEERAKGNILERFSAQQFPDLHSELNLSSLELGDSALYFCASSGDRVGGYTFGSGTRLTVV.

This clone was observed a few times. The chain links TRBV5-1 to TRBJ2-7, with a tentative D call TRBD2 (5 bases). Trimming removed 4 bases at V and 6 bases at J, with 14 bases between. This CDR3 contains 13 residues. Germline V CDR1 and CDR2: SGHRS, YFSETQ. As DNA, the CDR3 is TGCGCCAGCAGCCCCAACTATGGGAGCGAGCAGTACTTC. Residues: CASSPNYGSEQYF. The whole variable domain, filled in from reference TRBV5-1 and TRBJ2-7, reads KAGVTQTPRYLIKTRGQQVTLSCSPISGHRSVSWYQQTPGQGLQFLFEYFSETQRNKGNFPGRFSGRQFSNSRSEMNVSTLELGDSALYLCASSPNYGSEQYFGPGTRLTVT.

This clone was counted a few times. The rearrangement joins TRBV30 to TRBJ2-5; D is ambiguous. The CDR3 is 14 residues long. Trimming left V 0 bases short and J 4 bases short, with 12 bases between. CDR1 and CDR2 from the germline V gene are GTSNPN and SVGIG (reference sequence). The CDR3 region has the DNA TGTGCCTGGAGTGTTGACTCTTCTTTAGAGACCCAGTACTTC. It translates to CAWSVDSSLETQYF.

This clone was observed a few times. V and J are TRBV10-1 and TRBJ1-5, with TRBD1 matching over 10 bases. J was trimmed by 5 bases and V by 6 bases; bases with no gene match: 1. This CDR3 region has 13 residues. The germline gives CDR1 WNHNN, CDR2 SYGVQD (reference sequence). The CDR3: CASRGTGDQPQHF. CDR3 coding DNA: TGCGCCAGCAGAGGGACAGGGGATCAGCCCCAGCATTTT.

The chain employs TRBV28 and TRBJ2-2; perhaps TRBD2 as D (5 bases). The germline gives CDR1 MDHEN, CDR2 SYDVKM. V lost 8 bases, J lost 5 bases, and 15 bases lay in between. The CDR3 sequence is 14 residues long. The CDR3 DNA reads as TGTGCCAGCGCCAGTGGAGGTTATACCGGGGAGCTGTTTTTT. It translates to CASASGGYTGELFF.

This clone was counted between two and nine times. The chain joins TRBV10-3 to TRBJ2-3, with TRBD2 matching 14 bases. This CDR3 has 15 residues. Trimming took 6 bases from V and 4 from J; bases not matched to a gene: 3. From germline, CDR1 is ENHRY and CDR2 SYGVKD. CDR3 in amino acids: CAISVTSGGADTQYF. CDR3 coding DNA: TGTGCCATCAGCGTGACTAGCGGGGGGGCAGATACGCAGTATTTT.

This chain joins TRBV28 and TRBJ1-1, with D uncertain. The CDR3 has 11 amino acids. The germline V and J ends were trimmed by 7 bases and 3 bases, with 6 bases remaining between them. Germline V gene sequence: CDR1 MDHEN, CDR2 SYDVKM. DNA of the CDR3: TGTGCCAGCACTCGGGACACTGAAGCTTTCTTT. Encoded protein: CASTRDTEAFF.